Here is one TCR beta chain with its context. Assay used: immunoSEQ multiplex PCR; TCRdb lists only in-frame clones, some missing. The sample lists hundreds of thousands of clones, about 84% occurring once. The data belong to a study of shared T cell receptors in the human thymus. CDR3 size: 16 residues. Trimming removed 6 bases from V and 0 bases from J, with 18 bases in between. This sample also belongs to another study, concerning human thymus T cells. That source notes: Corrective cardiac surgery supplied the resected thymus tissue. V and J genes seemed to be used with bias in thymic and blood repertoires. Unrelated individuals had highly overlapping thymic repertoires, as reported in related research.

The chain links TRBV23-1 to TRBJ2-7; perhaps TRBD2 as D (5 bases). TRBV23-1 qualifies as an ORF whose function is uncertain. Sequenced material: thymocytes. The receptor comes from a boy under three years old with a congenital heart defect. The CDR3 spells CASSQREKKDSYEQYF. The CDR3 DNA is TGCGCCAGCAGCCAAAGGGAGAAGAAAGACTCCTACGAGCAGTACTTC.